This TCR beta chain comes out of a study of human T cells and chemical hapten exposure. Study observations and caveats: TCRs above 1 in 1000 frequency stayed constant with DPC sensitization.

It was the library that attached unique molecular identifiers to individual cDNA molecules. Each CDR3 protein gets one entry after TCRdb re-called the RACE reads with MiXCR. The repertoire holds 73,000 or so distinct CDR3 sequences, with over 6.5% as singletons. Sample time point: patch test 2, 6 weeks after DPC sensitization. The sample's treatment: therapeutic diphenylcyclopropenone sensitization with weekly scalp DPC. Every donor had alopecia and was 18 to 70 years old; all were suitable for DPC. CDR3 size: 16 residues. Trimming took 2 bases from V and 10 from J, leaving 18 bases between them. Germline CDR1 LGHNT, CDR2 FRNRAP. On this clonotype itself: The antigen is undetermined.

Sequences were derived from whole blood, sampled in connection with sensitization to the hapten diphenylcyclopropenone (DPC). The receptor comes from a woman in her forties or fifties with alopecia areata. Some clones in this sample may be carry-over from other donors' samples. V gene TRBV12-5 combines with J gene TRBJ1-6; D gene unclear. The CDR3 protein is CASGLTPETAVSPLHF. The CDR3 region has the DNA TGTGCTAGTGGTTTGACTCCCGAGACCGCGGTATCACCCCTCCACTTT. Drawing the rest from reference TRBV12-5 and TRBJ1-6, the complete variable domain is DARVTQTPRHKVTEMGQEVTMRCQPILGHNTVFWYRQTMMQGLELLAYFRNRAPLDDSGMPKDRFSAEMPDATLATLKIQPSEPRDSAVYFCASGLTPETAVSPLHFGNGTRLTVT.